These T cell receptor beta chains were read from a single sample in a study of T cells in Graves' hyperthyroidism and ophthalmopathy. TCRdb ran MiXCR on the multiplex PCR reads and lists one entry per CDR3 protein. The table includes more than 650,000 distinct CDR3 sequences, 11% to 15% detected once. Specimen: blood. These receptors were collected from a woman between 18 and 30 years old with Graves' hyperthyroidism. Each CDR3 is given without its conserved first and last residue. Each record gives: V gene, J gene, CDR3 protein.

>TRBV4-1|TRBJ2-1
ASSQAKGVAGEGNEQF
>TRBV11-2|TRBJ1-5
ASSRVKTDPHHQPQH
>TRBV29-1|TRBJ2-1
SVSGLAGVDEQF
>TRBV13|TRBJ1-1
ASSLRQPGNTEAF
>TRBV28|TRBJ2-1
ASSSPGLAF
>TRBV4-1|TRBJ2-3
ASSQPPWSLGETDTQY
>TRBV19|TRBJ2-1
ASSMGNNEQF
>TRBV6-1|TRBJ2-2
AIGPGPNTGELF
>TRBV2|TRBJ1-2
ASSSGQNYGHT
>TRBV20-1|TRBJ2-7
SASVGPGHEQY
>TRBV12-3/TRBV12-4|TRBJ2-7
ASSLLFEPYEQY
>TRBV11-1|TRBJ2-1
ASSPQFGGPMGNEQF
>TRBV30|TRBJ1-3
AWSLMTGGNTIY
>TRBV24-1|TRBJ2-1
ATSTGLVSNEQF
>TRBV13|TRBJ1-3
ASSLSRDRGIHSGNTIY
>TRBV6-4|TRBJ2-7
ASSDFPGQGESSYEQY
>TRBV30|TRBJ1-1
AWSPLNTEAF
>TRBV5-1|TRBJ2-2
ASSRGTRSTGELF
>TRBV11-2|TRBJ1-6
ASSLGLRVGSPLH
>TRBV6-5|TRBJ2-3
ASRHSGGGSDTQY
>TRBV6-1|TRBJ2-1
ASTTPSGRDGEF
>TRBV11-2|TRBJ1-2
AVVGYGYT
>TRBV20-1|TRBJ2-7
SARDLTGPGTRLYEQY
>TRBV10-3|TRBJ1-5
TISEEAAYSNQPQH
>TRBV19|TRBJ1-2
ASSSGTGMSGYT
>TRBV18|TRBJ2-1
ASSPPNRNNEQF
>TRBV27|TRBJ2-7
ASSSGTSGRRSYEQY
>TRBV6-1|TRBJ1-2
ASSENGRRNGYT
>TRBV7-3|TRBJ1-1
ASSLERTNTEAF
>TRBV20-1|TRBJ2-1
SLGGGRYNEQF
>TRBV11-2|TRBJ1-1
ASSLPPGEEPEAF
>TRBV7-2|TRBJ2-7
ASSFNDLLAAPYEQY
>TRBV20-1|TRBJ2-1
SARDPTYNEQF
>TRBV20-1|TRBJ1-1
SAREGASGNTEAF
>TRBV3-1|TRBJ1-6
ASSQEIGLGSPLH
>TRBV28|TRBJ2-7
ASSRHRGSSYEQY
>TRBV2|TRBJ2-2
ASSVLAGANTGELF
>TRBV4-1|TRBJ2-3
ASSLGVAGGRTDTQY
>TRBV12-3/TRBV12-4|TRBJ1-2
ASSPRTGAGSNDT
>TRBV11-2|TRBJ2-2
ASSAQGGSGELF
>TRBV13|TRBJ2-7
ASSSRLNSGSEQY
>TRBV20-1|TRBJ2-5
SANSDREFETQY
>TRBV12-5|TRBJ1-1
ASGTSGGGPEAF
>TRBV2|TRBJ2-5
ASSEGLAGAETQY
>TRBV6-1|TRBJ2-7
ASRGQGQIPYEQY
>TRBV7-3|TRBJ2-6
ASSPRGDGSGANVLT
>TRBV27|TRBJ2-3
ASSKREGTDTQY
>TRBV7-8|TRBJ2-5
ASSPPRETQY
>TRBV11-2|TRBJ2-7
ASSIRTSLEQY
>TRBV29-1|TRBJ2-1
SVEDQYRAANYNEQF
>TRBV28|TRBJ2-7
ASSLRDSGHEQY
>TRBV30|TRBJ2-7
AWSVIGGTASYEQY
>TRBV20-1|TRBJ2-1
SARTETGGNEQF
>TRBV20-1|TRBJ2-1
SARAFMNSYNEQF
>TRBV3-1|TRBJ1-2
ASSQTALYGYT
>TRBV18|TRBJ2-7
ASSPPSQEAYEQY
>TRBV6-5|TRBJ2-7
ASRIRDRTFYEQY
>TRBV28|TRBJ2-3
ASSPMPGQGRDTQY
>TRBV20-1|TRBJ2-7
SAAGQVISYEQY